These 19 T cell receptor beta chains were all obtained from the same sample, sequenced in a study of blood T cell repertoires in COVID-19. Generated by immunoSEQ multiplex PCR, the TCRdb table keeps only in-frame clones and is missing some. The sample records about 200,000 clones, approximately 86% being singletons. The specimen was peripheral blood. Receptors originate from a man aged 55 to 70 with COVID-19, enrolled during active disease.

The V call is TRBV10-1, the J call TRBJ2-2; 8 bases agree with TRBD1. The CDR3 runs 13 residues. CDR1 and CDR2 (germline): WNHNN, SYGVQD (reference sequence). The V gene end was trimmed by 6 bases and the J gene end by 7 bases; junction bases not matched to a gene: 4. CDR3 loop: CASRGQGGGELFF. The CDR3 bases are TGCGCCAGCAGAGGACAGGGCGGCGGGGAGCTGTTTTTT.

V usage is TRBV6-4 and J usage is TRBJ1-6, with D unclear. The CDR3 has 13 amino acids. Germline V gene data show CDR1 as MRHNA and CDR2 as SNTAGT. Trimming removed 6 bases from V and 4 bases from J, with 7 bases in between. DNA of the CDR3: TGTGCCAGCAGGCGGGATTATAATTCACCCCTCCACTTT. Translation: CASRRDYNSPLHF.

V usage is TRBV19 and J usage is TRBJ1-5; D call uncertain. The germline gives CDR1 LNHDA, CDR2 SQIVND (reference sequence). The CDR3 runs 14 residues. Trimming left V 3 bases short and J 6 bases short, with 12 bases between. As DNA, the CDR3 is TGTGCCAGTAGTATTGTGAGGGTAGGTCAGCCCCAGCATTTT. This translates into CASSIVRVGQPQHF.

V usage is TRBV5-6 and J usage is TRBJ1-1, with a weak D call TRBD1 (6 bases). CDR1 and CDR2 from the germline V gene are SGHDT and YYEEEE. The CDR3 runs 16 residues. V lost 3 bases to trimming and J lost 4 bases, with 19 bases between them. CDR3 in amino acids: CASSWGLVRDTTEAFF. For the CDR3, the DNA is TGTGCCAGCAGCTGGGGGCTAGTTCGGGACACCACTGAAGCTTTCTTT.

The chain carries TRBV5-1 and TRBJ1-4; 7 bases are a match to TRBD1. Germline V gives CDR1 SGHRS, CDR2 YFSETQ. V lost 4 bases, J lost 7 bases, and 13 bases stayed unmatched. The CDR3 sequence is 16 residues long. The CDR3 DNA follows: TGCGCCAGCAGCCCGCGGTCGGGGACAGCGGGTGAAAAACTGTTTTTT. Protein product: CASSPRSGTAGEKLFF.

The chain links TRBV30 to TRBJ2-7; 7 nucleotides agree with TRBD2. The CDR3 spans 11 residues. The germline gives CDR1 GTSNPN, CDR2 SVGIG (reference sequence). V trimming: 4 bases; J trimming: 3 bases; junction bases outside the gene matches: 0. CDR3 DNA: TGTGCCTGGACTAGCGGCTACGAGCAGTACTTC. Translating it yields CAWTSGYEQYF.

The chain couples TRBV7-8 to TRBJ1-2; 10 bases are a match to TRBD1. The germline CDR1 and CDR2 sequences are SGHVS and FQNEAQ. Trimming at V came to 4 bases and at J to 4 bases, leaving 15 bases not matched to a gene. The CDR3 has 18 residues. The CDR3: CASSSYRDRGGTGYGYTF. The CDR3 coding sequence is TGTGCCAGCAGCTCATACCGGGACAGGGGTGGGACGGGCTATGGCTACACCTTC.

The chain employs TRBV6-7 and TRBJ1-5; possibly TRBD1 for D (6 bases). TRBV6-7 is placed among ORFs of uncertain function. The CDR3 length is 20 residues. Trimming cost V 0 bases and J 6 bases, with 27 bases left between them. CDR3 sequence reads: CASSYSGYILPRGSVQPQHF. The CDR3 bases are TGTGCCAGCAGTTACTCGGGTTATATTTTACCTAGGGGGTCGGTTCAGCCCCAGCATTTT.

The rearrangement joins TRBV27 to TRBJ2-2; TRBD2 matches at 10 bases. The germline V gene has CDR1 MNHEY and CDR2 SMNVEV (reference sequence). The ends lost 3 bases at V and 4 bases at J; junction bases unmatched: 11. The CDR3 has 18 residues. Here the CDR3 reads CASSFSPLAGGGTGELFF. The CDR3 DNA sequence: TGTGCCAGCAGTTTCTCCCCCTTAGCGGGAGGCGGCACCGGGGAGCTGTTTTTT.

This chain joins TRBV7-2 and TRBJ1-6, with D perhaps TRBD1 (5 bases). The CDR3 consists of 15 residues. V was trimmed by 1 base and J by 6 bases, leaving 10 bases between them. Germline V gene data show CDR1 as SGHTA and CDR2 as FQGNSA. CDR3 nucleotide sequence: TGTGCCAGCAGCTTAGTTTGGGGGGGTAATTCACCCCTCCACTTT. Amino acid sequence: CASSLVWGGNSPLHF. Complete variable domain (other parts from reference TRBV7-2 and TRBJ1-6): GAGVSQSPSNKVTEKGKDVELRCDPISGHTALYWYRQSLGQGLEFLIYFQGNSAPDKSGLPSDRFSAERTGGSVSTLTIQRTQQEDSAVYLCASSLVWGGNSPLHFGNGTRLTVT.

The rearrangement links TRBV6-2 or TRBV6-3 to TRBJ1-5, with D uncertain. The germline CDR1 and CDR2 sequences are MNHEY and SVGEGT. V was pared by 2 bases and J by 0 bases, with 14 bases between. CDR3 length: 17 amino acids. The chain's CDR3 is CASSYTRLAYSNQPQHF. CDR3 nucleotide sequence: TGTGCCAGCAGTTACACGAGGCTCGCGTATAGCAATCAGCCCCAGCATTTT.

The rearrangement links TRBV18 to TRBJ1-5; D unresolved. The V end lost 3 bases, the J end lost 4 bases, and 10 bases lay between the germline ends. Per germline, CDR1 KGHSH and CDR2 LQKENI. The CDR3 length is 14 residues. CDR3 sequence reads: CASSPDPANQPQHF. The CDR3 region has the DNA TGTGCCAGCTCACCTGACCCAGCGAATCAGCCCCAGCATTTT.

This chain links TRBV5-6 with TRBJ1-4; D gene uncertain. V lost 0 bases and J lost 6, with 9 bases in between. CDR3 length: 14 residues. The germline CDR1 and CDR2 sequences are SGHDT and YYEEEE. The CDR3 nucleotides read TGTGCCAGCAGCTTGGGGACTCTGGATGAAAAACTGTTTTTT. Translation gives CASSLGTLDEKLFF. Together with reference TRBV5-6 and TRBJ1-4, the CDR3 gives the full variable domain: DAGVTQSPTHLIKTRGQQVTLRCSPKSGHDTVSWYQQALGQGPQFIFQYYEEEERQRGNFPDRFSGHQFPNYSSELNVNALLLGDSALYLCASSLGTLDEKLFFGSGTQLSVL.

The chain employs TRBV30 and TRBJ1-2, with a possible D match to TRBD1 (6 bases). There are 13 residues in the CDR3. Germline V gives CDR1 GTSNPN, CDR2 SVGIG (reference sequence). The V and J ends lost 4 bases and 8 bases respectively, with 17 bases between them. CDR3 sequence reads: CAWKLTGLSGYTF. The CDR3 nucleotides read TGTGCCTGGAAACTCACAGGGCTAAGCGGCTACACCTTC.

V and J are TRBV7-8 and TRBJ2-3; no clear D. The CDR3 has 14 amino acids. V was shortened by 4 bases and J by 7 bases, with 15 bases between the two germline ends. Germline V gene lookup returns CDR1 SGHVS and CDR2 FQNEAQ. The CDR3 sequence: CASSSPASRNTQYF. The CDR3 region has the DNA TGTGCCAGCAGCTCGCCCGCCTCCAGGAATACGCAGTATTTT.

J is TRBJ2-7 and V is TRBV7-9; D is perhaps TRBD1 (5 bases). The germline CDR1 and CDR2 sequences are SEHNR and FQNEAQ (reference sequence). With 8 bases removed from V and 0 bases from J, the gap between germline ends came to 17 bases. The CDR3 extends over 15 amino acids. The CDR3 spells CASGPPLGDSYEQYF. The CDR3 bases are TGTGCCAGCGGCCCACCGCTAGGGGACTCCTACGAGCAGTACTTC. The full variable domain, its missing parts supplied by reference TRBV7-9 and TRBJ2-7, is DTGVSQNPRHKITKRGQNVTFRCDPISEHNRLYWYRQTLGQGPEFLTYFQNEAQLEKSRLLSDRFSAERPKGSFSTLEIQRTEQGDSAMYLCASGPPLGDSYEQYFGPGTRLTVT.

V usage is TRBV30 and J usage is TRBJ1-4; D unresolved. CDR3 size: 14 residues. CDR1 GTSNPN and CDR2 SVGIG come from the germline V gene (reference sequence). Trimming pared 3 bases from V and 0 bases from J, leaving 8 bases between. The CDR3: CAWREVATNEKLFF. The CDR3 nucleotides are TGTGCCTGGAGGGAGGTGGCAACTAATGAAAAACTGTTTTTT.

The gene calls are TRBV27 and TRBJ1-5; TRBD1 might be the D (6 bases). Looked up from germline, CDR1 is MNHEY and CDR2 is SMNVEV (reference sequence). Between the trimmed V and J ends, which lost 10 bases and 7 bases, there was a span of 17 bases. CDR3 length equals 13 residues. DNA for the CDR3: TGTGCCACCCGACGGGGGGCCTGGCAGCCCCAGCATTTT. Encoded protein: CATRRGAWQPQHF.

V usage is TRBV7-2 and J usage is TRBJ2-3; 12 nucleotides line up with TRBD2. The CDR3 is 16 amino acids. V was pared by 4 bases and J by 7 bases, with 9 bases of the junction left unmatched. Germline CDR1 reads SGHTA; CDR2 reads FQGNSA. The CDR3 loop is CASSSGSTSGRNTQYF. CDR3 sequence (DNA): TGTGCCAGCAGCTCCGGCTCGACTAGCGGGAGAAATACGCAGTATTTT.